What follows are 13 T cell receptor beta chains derived from one specimen sequenced in a study of OX40 agonist ivuxolimab in advanced cancers. Sequenced by immunoSEQ multiplex PCR; TCRdb stores in-frame clones only, minus some. The sample has just under 45,000 clones; approximately 80% are singletons. Sequences were derived from CD4+ or CD8+ T cells sorted from blood, sampled in a trial of the OX40 agonist ivuxolimab. The receptors come from an adult with an advanced solid tumor such as melanoma, head and neck, liver or kidney cancer.

The rearrangement links TRBV19 to TRBJ2-2; D is unresolved. The V end was cut by 2 bases, the J end by 1 base, with 8 bases between. There are 15 residues in the CDR3. Per germline, CDR1 LNHDA and CDR2 SQIVND (reference sequence). In nucleotides, the CDR3 is TGTGCCAGTAGTATAAACGCGGTGAACACCGGGGAGCTGTTTTTT. Translating gives CASSINAVNTGELFF.

This clone was detected a few times. The genes are TRBV19 and TRBJ2-2, with TRBD2 matching over 10 bases. The V and J ends lost 3 bases and 9 bases, in that order; junction bases with no gene match: 7. Germline V gene data show CDR1 as LNHDA and CDR2 as SQIVND (reference sequence). This CDR3 is built from 15 residues. The CDR3 coding sequence is TGTGCCAGTAGTATTTGGACTAGCGGCTCCCGGGAGCTGTTTTTT. Translation: CASSIWTSGSRELFF.

In its sample, this clone was seen a few times. The J gene is TRBJ2-7, the V gene TRBV28; 7 bases align to TRBD2. There are 15 residues in the CDR3. V shed 5 bases and J 5 bases; nucleotides not matched to a gene: 12. The V gene's germline CDR1 is MDHEN and CDR2 SYDVKM. CDR3 sequence reads: CASSPRGVAIDEQYF. In nucleotides, the CDR3 is TGTGCCAGCAGTCCCCGGGGGGTGGCGATCGACGAGCAGTACTTC.

This clone was seen only once. The rearrangement uses TRBV9 and TRBJ2-2; a weak D match, TRBD1 (6 bases). Germline-derived CDR1 and CDR2 are SGDLS and YYNGEE. Trimming left V 0 bases short and J 7 bases short, with 13 bases between. The CDR3 extends over 15 amino acids. The CDR3 DNA reads TGTGCCAGCAGCGTAGTGGCTACAGGGAGCGGGGAGCTGTTTTTT. Protein: CASSVVATGSGELFF.

Concerning this clone: A read error may account for a junction end that differs from germline. This sequence joins TRBV7-7 and TRBJ2-2; 10 nucleotides align to TRBD2. Germline assignment: CDR1 SSHAT and CDR2 FNYEAQ (reference sequence). The CDR3 extends over 15 amino acids. The CDR3 nucleotides are TGTGCTAGCAGTCCTAGCGGGAGCATTTCCGGGGAGCTGTTTTTT. Protein product: CASSPSGSISGELFF.

The chain joins TRBV7-9 to TRBJ2-5; D call uncertain. Trimming took 5 bases from V and 2 from J, leaving 15 bases between them. This CDR3 is 15 amino acids long. Germline values: CDR1 SEHNR, CDR2 FQNEAQ (reference sequence). The DNA of the CDR3 is TGTGCCAGCAGCCCCGGTGTCCTACCTCAAGAGACCCAGTACTTC. It specifies CASSPGVLPQETQYF.

The rearrangement joins TRBV2 to TRBJ1-1; D remains ambiguous. V lost 5 bases to trimming and J lost 4 bases, with 17 bases between them. From germline, CDR1 is SNHLY and CDR2 FYNNEI. This CDR3 has 15 residues. The CDR3 region has the DNA TGTGCCAGCAGTCAGATAGGAGGGCTGAGCACTGAAGCTTTCTTT. As protein: CASSQIGGLSTEAFF.

The V call is TRBV18, the J call TRBJ2-5; 7 bases align to TRBD2. The germline gives CDR1 KGHSH, CDR2 LQKENI. V lost 1 base to trimming and J lost 5 bases; unmatched junction nucleotides: 4. This CDR3 spans 14 amino acids. As DNA, the CDR3 is TGTGCCAGCTCACCACTTGCGGGGGTTGAGACCCAGTACTTC. It encodes CASSPLAGVETQYF. Filled out from reference TRBV18 and TRBJ2-5, the complete variable domain reads NAGVMQNPRHLVRRRGQEARLRCSPMKGHSHVYWYRQLPEEGLKFMVYLQKENIIDESGMPKERFSAEFPKEGPSILRIQQVVRGDSAAYFCASSPLAGVETQYFGPGTRLLVL.

This clone was detected a few times. CDR3 DNA: TGTGCCAGCAGTGGGACAGGGGCGTACTATGGCTACACCTTC. Encoded protein: CASSGTGAYYGYTF. The chain employs TRBV6-1 and TRBJ1-2; 9 positions match TRBD1. Germline V gives CDR1 MNHNS, CDR2 SASEGT. Trimming removed 4 bases from V and 3 bases from J; junction bases left unmatched: 3. The CDR3 is 14 amino acids.

The CDR3 coding sequence is TGTGCCAGCAGCGGGGGCGTCGGCAATCAGCCCCAGCATTTT. Translating it yields CASSGGVGNQPQHF. This chain connects TRBV5-6 to TRBJ1-5; D might be TRBD1 (6 bases). CDR3 length equals 14 residues. Germline-derived CDR1 and CDR2 are SGHDT and YYEEEE. The V gene lost 4 bases and the J gene lost 2 bases, with 10 bases spanning the gap.

The chain has TRBV19 and TRBJ2-1, with D perhaps matching TRBD2 (6 bases). This CDR3 is 14 amino acids long. Germline assignment: CDR1 LNHDA and CDR2 SQIVND (reference sequence). With 2 bases removed from V and 4 bases from J, the gap between germline ends came to 9 bases. Here the CDR3 reads CASSIRLAYNEQFF. The CDR3 bases are TGTGCCAGTAGTATAAGGCTAGCGTACAATGAGCAGTTCTTC.

This clone was found once. The chain has TRBV2 and TRBJ2-7; D not resolved. The CDR3 extends over 11 amino acids. Trimming removed 5 bases from V and 6 bases from J, with 8 bases in between. The germline CDR1 and CDR2 sequences are SNHLY and FYNNEI. The CDR3 reads CASSLKAEQYF. The CDR3 nucleotides read TGTGCCAGCAGTTTAAAGGCCGAGCAGTACTTC.

V and J are TRBV6-1 and TRBJ1-1; D unclear. CDR1 MNHNS and CDR2 SASEGT come from the germline V gene. CDR3 length: 13 amino acids. Trimming removed 6 bases at V and 3 bases at J, with 11 bases between. CDR3: CASSPISDTEAFF. CDR3 DNA: TGTGCCAGCAGCCCTATCAGCGACACTGAAGCTTTCTTT.